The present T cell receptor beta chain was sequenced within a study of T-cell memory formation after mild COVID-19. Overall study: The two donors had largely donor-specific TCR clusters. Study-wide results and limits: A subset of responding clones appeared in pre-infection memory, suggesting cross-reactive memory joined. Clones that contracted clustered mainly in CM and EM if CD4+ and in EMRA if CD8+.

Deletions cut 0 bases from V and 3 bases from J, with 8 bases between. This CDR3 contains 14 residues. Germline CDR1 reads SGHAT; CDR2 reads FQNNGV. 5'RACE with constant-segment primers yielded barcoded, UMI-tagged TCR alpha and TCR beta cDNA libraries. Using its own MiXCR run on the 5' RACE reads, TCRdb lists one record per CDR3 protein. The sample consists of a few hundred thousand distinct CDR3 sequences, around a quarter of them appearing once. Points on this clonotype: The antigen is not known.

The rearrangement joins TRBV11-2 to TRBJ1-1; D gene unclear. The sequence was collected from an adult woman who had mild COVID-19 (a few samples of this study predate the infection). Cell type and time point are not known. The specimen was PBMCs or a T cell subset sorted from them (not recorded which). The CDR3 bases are TGTGCCAGCAGCTTAGATAGGCAGGACACTGAAGCTTTCTTT. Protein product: CASSLDRQDTEAFF.